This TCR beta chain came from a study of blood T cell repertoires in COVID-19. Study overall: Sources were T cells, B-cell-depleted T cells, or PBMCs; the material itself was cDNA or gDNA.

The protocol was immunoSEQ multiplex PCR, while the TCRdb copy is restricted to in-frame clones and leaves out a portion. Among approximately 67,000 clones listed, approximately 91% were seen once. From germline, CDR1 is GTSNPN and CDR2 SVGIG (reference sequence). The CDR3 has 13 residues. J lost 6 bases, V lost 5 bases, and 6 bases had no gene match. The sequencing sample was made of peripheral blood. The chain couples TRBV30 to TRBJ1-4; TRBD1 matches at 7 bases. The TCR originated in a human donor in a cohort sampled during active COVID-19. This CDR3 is CAWSGQTYEKLFF. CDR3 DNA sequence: TGTGCCTGGTCGGGACAGACGTATGAAAAACTGTTTTTT.